This passage covers 7 T cell receptor beta chains from one sample sequenced in a study of blood T cell repertoires in COVID-19. Sequencing was performed with immunoSEQ multiplex PCR; in TCRdb, only in-frame clones are kept and a portion is missing. The profile shows 200,000 to 250,000 clones, roughly 90% of them singletons. Sample: PBMCs or T cells enriched from blood (not recorded which). These TCRs come from a woman aged 30 to 39 who had recovered from COVID-19.

The V gene is TRBV29-1, the J gene TRBJ2-6; tentatively, D is TRBD2 (6 bases). In germline, CDR1 is SQVTM, CDR2 ANQGSEA. The V end was cut by 4 bases, the J end by 12 bases, with 13 bases between. The CDR3 spans 12 residues. In nucleotides, the CDR3 is TGCAGCGTTGTCGAAGGGACTGGCGTCCTGACTTTC. Protein sequence: CSVVEGTGVLTF.

The CDR3: CASSAGVTQYF. CDR3 in DNA: TGTGCCAGTAGCGCGGGTGTTACGCAGTATTTT. V is TRBV19 and J is TRBJ2-3; TRBD2 is a possible D gene (5 bases). V was shortened by 6 bases and J by 8 bases, with 9 bases between the two germline ends. The CDR3 spans 11 residues. From germline, CDR1 is LNHDA and CDR2 SQIVND (reference sequence).

V gene TRBV10-3 combines with J gene TRBJ2-1, with 10 positions matching TRBD2. CDR1 is ENHRY, CDR2 SYGVKD, per germline. With V trimmed by 8 bases and J by 2 bases, 9 bases remained unmatched. This CDR3 region has 16 residues. The CDR3 region has the DNA TGTGCCATCGGAAGCGGGGGGGCCCGGGCCTACAATGAGCAGTTCTTC. Amino acid sequence: CAIGSGGARAYNEQFF.

V is TRBV4-2 and J is TRBJ2-1, with D unresolved. V lost 6 bases to trimming and J lost 5 bases, with 17 bases between them. CDR1 and CDR2 from the germline V gene are LGHNA and YNFKEQ. The CDR3 covers 15 residues. This CDR3 reads CASSLVLYTDNEQFF. The CDR3 nucleotides read TGTGCCAGCAGTCTAGTACTCTACACCGACAATGAGCAGTTCTTC.

This rearrangement joins TRBV7-2 to TRBJ2-2; weak D call: TRBD2 (5 bases). The CDR3 extends over 13 amino acids. V was pared by 5 bases and J by 11 bases, with 15 bases between. Germline V CDR1 and CDR2: SGHTA, FQGNSA. CDR3 coding DNA: TGTGCCAGCAGCCCACCAACCGAGGGAGAGCTGTTTTTT. Protein sequence: CASSPPTEGELFF.

This clone occurred once. V usage is TRBV4-1 and J usage is TRBJ1-2; D is undetermined. From germline, CDR1 is MGHRA and CDR2 YSYEKL. The CDR3 contains 14 residues. Trimming removed 3 bases at V and 2 bases at J, with 10 bases between. CDR3 loop: CASSHYHENYGYTF. Written as DNA, the CDR3 is TGCGCCAGCAGCCACTACCATGAGAACTATGGCTACACCTTC.

This chain connects TRBV12-3 or TRBV12-4 to TRBJ1-5; D ambiguous. The CDR3 has 11 residues. Between the trimmed V and J ends, which lost 6 bases and 9 bases, there was a span of 9 bases. The CDR3 nucleotides are TGTGCCAGCAGCCACCTAAGGCCCCAGCATTTT. The encoded protein is CASSHLRPQHF.